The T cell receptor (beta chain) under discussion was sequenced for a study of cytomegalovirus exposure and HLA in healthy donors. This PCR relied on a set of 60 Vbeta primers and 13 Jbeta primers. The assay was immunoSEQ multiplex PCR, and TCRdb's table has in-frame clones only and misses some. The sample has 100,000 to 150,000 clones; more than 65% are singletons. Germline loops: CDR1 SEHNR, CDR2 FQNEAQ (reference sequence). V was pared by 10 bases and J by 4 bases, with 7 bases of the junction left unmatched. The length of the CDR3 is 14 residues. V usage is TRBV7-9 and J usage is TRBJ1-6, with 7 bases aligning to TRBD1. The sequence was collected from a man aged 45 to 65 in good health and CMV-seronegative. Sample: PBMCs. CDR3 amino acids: CATQRDRYNSPLHF. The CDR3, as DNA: TGTGCCACCCAACGGGACAGATATAATTCACCCCTCCACTTT.